The rows below give T cell receptor beta chains drawn from one sample of a study of blood T cell repertoires in COVID-19. TCRdb's copy holds only in-frame clones and misses some; the assay was immunoSEQ multiplex PCR. This table holds about 190,000 clones, around 85% found once. Material: peripheral blood. Source of these receptors: a woman aged 45-60 years with acute or convalescent COVID-19. CDR3s include the opening cysteine and the closing phenylalanine or tryptophan. The D gene is left open where the match is weak. Some rows have no size entry. The others give once, few or many, or a class for an expanded clone.

size: .; V: TRBV4-3; J: TRBJ1-6; D: TRBD1; length: 15; DNA: TGCGCCAGCAGCCAAGACAGGGGGCTCAAATCACCCCTCCACTTT; CDR3: CASSQDRGLKSPLHF
size: .; V: TRBV15; J: TRBJ1-5; D: TRBD1; length: 16; DNA: TGTGCCACCAGCCCTCGTCTTCGACAGGGGGGTCAGCCCCAGCATTTT; CDR3: CATSPRLRQGGQPQHF
size: .; V: TRBV7-8; J: TRBJ1-5; D: TRBD1; length: 16; DNA: TGTGCCAGCAGCCCACACCAGGGGGCGGGGAATCAGCCCCAGCATTTT; CDR3: CASSPHQGAGNQPQHF
size: .; V: TRBV2; J: TRBJ2-7; D: .; length: 15; DNA: TGTGCCAGCAGCCCAGACAGGGGAGGGTCCTACGAGCAGTACTTC; CDR3: CASSPDRGGSYEQYF
size: .; V: TRBV7-9; J: TRBJ2-3; D: .; length: 15; DNA: TGTGCCAGCAGCCCGACGACTAGTGAGGCAGATACGCAGTATTTT; CDR3: CASSPTTSEADTQYF
size: .; V: TRBV6-5; J: TRBJ1-2; D: .; length: 13; DNA: TGTGCCAGCAGGCGGGCAGCTAACTATGGCTACACCTTC; CDR3: CASRRAANYGYTF
size: .; V: TRBV2; J: TRBJ1-2; D: TRBD1; length: 15; DNA: TGTGCCAGCAGTGAAGATAGGGGGCGTATCTATGGCTACACCTTC; CDR3: CASSEDRGRIYGYTF
size: once; V: TRBV30; J: TRBJ1-2; D: TRBD1; length: 12; DNA: TGTGCCTGGGACTACCGGGGACAGGGCTACACCTTC; CDR3: CAWDYRGQGYTF
size: .; V: TRBV10-2; J: TRBJ2-7; D: TRBD2; length: 13; DNA: TGCGCCAGCAGGGGACTAGCCCTCGACGAGCAGTACTTC; CDR3: CASRGLALDEQYF
size: .; V: TRBV5-6; J: TRBJ1-2; D: .; length: 14; DNA: TGTGCCAGCAGCTTAACAGGGTCGAACTATGGCTACACCTTC; CDR3: CASSLTGSNYGYTF
size: .; V: TRBV28; J: TRBJ1-2; D: .; length: 16; DNA: TGTGCCAGCAGCCTTGGAGGGGGGGGCGCGGACTATGGCTACACCTTC; CDR3: CASSLGGGGADYGYTF
size: .; V: TRBV25-1; J: TRBJ1-2; D: TRBD1; length: 14; DNA: TGTGCCAGCAGTGAATATGGGACAGGGACGGGCTACACCTTC; CDR3: CASSEYGTGTGYTF
size: .; V: TRBV27; J: TRBJ2-3; D: .; length: 14; DNA: TGTGCCAGCAGTTCGGGTCTTACCCAAGATACGCAGTATTTT; CDR3: CASSSGLTQDTQYF
size: .; V: TRBV5-4; J: TRBJ2-2; D: .; length: 16; DNA: TGTGCCAGCAGCCCCTGGTACCAGGGGCGTAGCGGGGAGCTGTTTTTT; CDR3: CASSPWYQGRSGELFF
size: .; V: TRBV5-1; J: TRBJ1-5; D: TRBD1; length: 15; DNA: TGCGCCAGCAGCTTGGGGACAGGGGAAAGTCAGCCCCAGCATTTT; CDR3: CASSLGTGESQPQHF
size: .; V: TRBV11-3; J: TRBJ2-7; D: .; length: 14; DNA: TGTGCCAGCAGCTTAGCGGGGACGGCGGGGGAGCAGTACTTC; CDR3: CASSLAGTAGEQYF
size: once; V: TRBV6-6; J: TRBJ1-1; D: .; length: 15; DNA: TGTGCCAGCGGTCCACCAGGAGGGGCGACCACTGAAGCTTTCTTT; CDR3: CASGPPGGATTEAFF
size: few; V: TRBV18; J: TRBJ2-7; D: .; length: 15; DNA: TGTGCCAGCTCACCCTCTGGCGGGGGCTTCGAGGAGCAGTACTTC; CDR3: CASSPSGGGFEEQYF
size: .; V: TRBV7-2; J: TRBJ2-1; D: .; length: 18; DNA: TGTGCCAGCAGCTTAGTCTCTGTTTCGGGTGTAGCTTACAATGAGCAGTTCTTC; CDR3: CASSLVSVSGVAYNEQFF
size: .; V: TRBV14; J: TRBJ2-1; D: .; length: 15; DNA: TGTGCCAGCAGCCCCCCTTCGCGGGGATACAATGAGCAGTTCTTC; CDR3: CASSPPSRGYNEQFF
size: .; V: TRBV9; J: TRBJ2-1; D: TRBD2; length: 15; DNA: TGTGCCAGCAGCGTGACTAGCGGGGGGGCGCGGGAGCAGTTCTTC; CDR3: CASSVTSGGAREQFF
size: .; V: TRBV12-3/TRBV12-4; J: TRBJ1-1; D: .; length: 13; DNA: TGTGCCAGCAAGTATCGGGGGACGGGGGAAGCTTTCTTT; CDR3: CASKYRGTGEAFF
size: .; V: TRBV9; J: TRBJ2-6; D: TRBD2; length: 17; DNA: TGTGCCAGCAGCCTCGGGACTAGCGGTTCTGGGGCCAACGTCCTGACTTTC; CDR3: CASSLGTSGSGANVLTF
size: once; V: TRBV24-1; J: TRBJ2-2; D: TRBD2; length: 16; DNA: TGTGCCACCAGTGATCGGACTAGCTCGAACACCGGGGAGCTGTTTTTT; CDR3: CATSDRTSSNTGELFF
size: .; V: TRBV18; J: TRBJ1-2; D: TRBD1; length: 16; DNA: TGTGCCAGCTCACCGAGTGGAGAGGGGGCCTACTATGGCTACACCTTC; CDR3: CASSPSGEGAYYGYTF
size: .; V: TRBV7-2; J: TRBJ1-6; D: .; length: 13; DNA: TGTGCCAGCCTAAGACAGCTTCATTCACCCCTCCACTTT; CDR3: CASLRQLHSPLHF
size: .; V: TRBV27; J: TRBJ2-4; D: TRBD2; length: 17; DNA: TGTGCCAGCAGTTTATCAATAGCGGGGGACAACAAAAACATTCAGTACTTC; CDR3: CASSLSIAGDNKNIQYF
size: .; V: TRBV19; J: TRBJ2-1; D: TRBD2; length: 15; DNA: TGTGCCAGTAGTATATTAGCGGGACTCAGCAATGAGCAGTTCTTC; CDR3: CASSILAGLSNEQFF
size: once; V: TRBV2; J: TRBJ1-2; D: .; length: 13; DNA: TGTGCCAGCAGTGAAGGGTGGGGGGACGGCTACACCTTC; CDR3: CASSEGWGDGYTF
size: .; V: TRBV5-4; J: TRBJ2-2; D: TRBD2; length: 17; DNA: TGTGCCAGCAGCTTGGGAACTAGCGGGAGTGGAACCGGGGAGCTGTTTTTT; CDR3: CASSLGTSGSGTGELFF
size: .; V: TRBV2; J: TRBJ1-1; D: .; length: 13; DNA: TGTGCCAGCAGTGAAGCGATCAGGCGGGGCCTTATCTTT; CDR3: CASSEAIRRGLIF
size: .; V: TRBV19; J: TRBJ2-1; D: TRBD2; length: 16; DNA: TGTGCCAGTAGTCCGAAGAGCGGGAGCTCCTACAATGAGCAGTTCTTC; CDR3: CASSPKSGSSYNEQFF
size: .; V: TRBV27; J: TRBJ2-1; D: .; length: 13; DNA: TGTGCCAGCTGGCCAAGCGGGTACAATGAGCAGTTCTTC; CDR3: CASWPSGYNEQFF
size: .; V: TRBV5-4; J: TRBJ2-3; D: .; length: 15; DNA: TGTGCCGGCAGCTTGTCTGCAGGGAGGATAGATACGCAGTATTTT; CDR3: CAGSLSAGRIDTQYF
size: .; V: TRBV7-2; J: TRBJ1-6; D: .; length: 17; DNA: TGTGCCAGCAGCGCAACGGGGTCCGGTGCCTATAATTCACCCCTCCACTTT; CDR3: CASSATGSGAYNSPLHF
size: once; V: TRBV18; J: TRBJ1-2; D: .; length: 14; DNA: TGTGCCAGCTCACCACTCGGACAAGAGAGGGGCTACACCTTC; CDR3: CASSPLGQERGYTF
size: .; V: TRBV29-1; J: TRBJ2-1; D: .; length: 12; DNA: TGCAGCGTTGAAGATCCCGCTAGCGAGGGGTTCTTC; CDR3: CSVEDPASEGFF
size: .; V: TRBV6-5; J: TRBJ2-7; D: .; length: 14; DNA: TGTGCCAGCTCGAGGGAAGGCCTTTTGTACGAGCAGTACTTC; CDR3: CASSREGLLYEQYF
size: .; V: TRBV27; J: TRBJ2-3; D: .; length: 13; DNA: TGTGCCAGCAGGGGGCTAGCGTCAGATACGCAGTATTTT; CDR3: CASRGLASDTQYF
size: .; V: TRBV5-6; J: TRBJ2-2; D: .; length: 14; DNA: TGTGCCAGCAGCTCGGGACTCTTGCCCCGGAAGCTGTTTTTT; CDR3: CASSSGLLPRKLFF
size: .; V: TRBV11-2; J: TRBJ2-7; D: .; length: 13; DNA: TGTGCCAGCAGCTTACGGTTACGCTACGAGCAGTACTTC; CDR3: CASSLRLRYEQYF
size: .; V: TRBV13; J: TRBJ2-5; D: .; length: 13; DNA: TGTGCCAGCAGCCCGACCTCCGGGGAGACCCAGTACTTC; CDR3: CASSPTSGETQYF
size: .; V: TRBV29-1; J: TRBJ1-1; D: .; length: 14; DNA: TGCAGCGTTGAAGAACGGGCCGCGGGCACTGAAGCTTTCTTT; CDR3: CSVEERAAGTEAFF
size: .; V: TRBV5-6; J: TRBJ1-2; D: TRBD1; length: 17; DNA: TGTGCCAGCAGCTTGGGGGGGACAGACATTTTCTCGAATGGCTACACCTTC; CDR3: CASSLGGTDIFSNGYTF
size: few; V: TRBV18; J: TRBJ2-5; D: TRBD2; length: 17; DNA: TGTGCCAGCTCACCTACAACTAGCGGGAGTAGTGGGGAGACCCAGTACTTC; CDR3: CASSPTTSGSSGETQYF
size: .; V: TRBV6-5; J: TRBJ1-6; D: .; length: 16; DNA: TGTGCCAGCAGTTACTCGGGAAAGGGGAATAATTCACCCCTCCACTTT; CDR3: CASSYSGKGNNSPLHF
size: .; V: TRBV6-5; J: TRBJ1-1; D: TRBD1; length: 15; DNA: TGTGCCAGCATAAACTCCTACAGGGGGAGGACTGAAGCTTTCTTT; CDR3: CASINSYRGRTEAFF
size: few; V: TRBV12-3/TRBV12-4; J: TRBJ1-2; D: .; length: 12; DNA: TGTGCCAGCAGATCCCAAGGGGACTACTACACCTTC; CDR3: CASRSQGDYYTF
size: few; V: TRBV6-5; J: TRBJ1-2; D: TRBD1; length: 15; DNA: TGTGCCAGCAGTTACCCCACAGGGGGCGCGAGGGGCTACACCTTC; CDR3: CASSYPTGGARGYTF
size: .; V: TRBV4-1; J: TRBJ2-2; D: TRBD2; length: 19; DNA: TGCGCCAGCAGCCAAATGGGACTAGCGGGAGGGCCAAGCACCGGGGAGCTGTTTTTT; CDR3: CASSQMGLAGGPSTGELFF
size: .; V: TRBV29-1; J: TRBJ2-7; D: .; length: 10; DNA: TGCAGCGTTGAAGACAGGGAAAGGCACTTC; CDR3: CSVEDRERHF
size: .; V: TRBV5-1; J: TRBJ1-1; D: TRBD1; length: 14; DNA: TGCGCCAGCAGCCCCTCAGGGGGTATGGAGAGGGCTTTCTTT; CDR3: CASSPSGGMERAFF
size: .; V: TRBV11-3; J: TRBJ2-2; D: TRBD1; length: 16; DNA: TGTGCCAGCAGCTTACGAGGGGGCATGGGTACCGGGGAGCTGTTTTTT; CDR3: CASSLRGGMGTGELFF
size: .; V: TRBV28; J: TRBJ2-1; D: .; length: 16; DNA: TGTGCCAGCAGTTCGGGACAGCGGGTTAGGTCGGCTGAGCAGTTCTTC; CDR3: CASSSGQRVRSAEQFF
size: .; V: TRBV7-2; J: TRBJ2-7; D: .; length: 14; DNA: TGTGCCAGCAGCTTAGACAGGAGGGCCTCCGAGCAGTACTTC; CDR3: CASSLDRRASEQYF
size: .; V: TRBV30; J: TRBJ2-1; D: .; length: 15; DNA: TGTGCCTGGAGTGTACGGTGGCTAGCGAACAATGAGCAGTTCTTC; CDR3: CAWSVRWLANNEQFF
size: few; V: TRBV2; J: TRBJ1-6; D: TRBD1; length: 15; DNA: TGTGCCAGCAGTGAATTTGGGACAGAAAATTCACCCCTCCACTTT; CDR3: CASSEFGTENSPLHF
size: .; V: TRBV6-5; J: TRBJ2-1; D: TRBD1; length: 14; DNA: TGTGCCAGCAGGACCGGGACAGTATACAATGAGCAGTTCTTC; CDR3: CASRTGTVYNEQFF
size: .; V: TRBV7-6; J: TRBJ2-7; D: TRBD1; length: 15; DNA: TGTGCCAGCAGCACCTTCGACAGGGGAACGAGCGAGCAGTACTTC; CDR3: CASSTFDRGTSEQYF